Presented here are 21 T cell receptor beta chains from one specimen sequenced in a study of cytomegalovirus exposure and HLA in healthy donors. Use of 60 Vbeta and 13 Jbeta primers characterized the PCR. The protocol was immunoSEQ multiplex PCR, while the TCRdb copy is restricted to in-frame clones and leaves out a portion. In the table there are around 100,000 clones, roughly a tenth of which are singletons. Sequenced sample: PBMCs. The receptors stem from a man aged 35 to 55 in good health and CMV-seropositive.

This clone was observed a handful of times. The CDR3 DNA follows: TGTGCCAGCAGTTTGCGCGGGTTCTCCTACGAGCAGTACTTC. Amino acid sequence: CASSLRGFSYEQYF. The V gene is TRBV28, the J gene TRBJ2-7; perhaps TRBD2 as D (5 bases). This CDR3 comprises 14 residues. V was pared by 3 bases and J by 0 bases, with 9 bases between. The germline V gene has CDR1 MDHEN and CDR2 SYDVKM.

This clone appeared a few times. V gene TRBV30 combines with J gene TRBJ1-3, with unresolved D. Trimming pared 3 bases from V and 0 bases from J, leaving 6 bases between. CDR1 and CDR2 from the germline V gene are GTSNPN and SVGIG (reference sequence). CDR3 length: 13 residues. Written as DNA, the CDR3 is TGTGCCTGGAGATCCGGCTCTGGAAACACCATATATTTT. This sequence encodes CAWRSGSGNTIYF. Full variable domain (rest looked up from reference TRBV30 and TRBJ1-3): SQTIHQWPATLVQPVGSPLSLECTVEGTSNPNLYWYRQAAGRGLQLLFYSVGIGQISSEVPQNLSASRPQDRQFILSSKKLLLSDSGFYLCAWRSGSGNTIYFGEGSWLTVV.

A few counts support this clone. The chain is built from TRBV5-8 and TRBJ2-3, with 11 nucleotides matching TRBD2. This CDR3 has 16 residues. V lost 4 bases, J lost 5 bases, and 9 bases stayed unmatched. Germline-derived CDR1 and CDR2 are SGHTS and YDEGEE. The CDR3 sequence is CASSPGLAGPLDTQYF. CDR3 coding DNA: TGTGCCAGCAGCCCAGGACTAGCGGGCCCCCTAGATACGCAGTATTTT. The whole variable domain, filled in from reference TRBV5-8 and TRBJ2-3, reads EAGVTQSPTHLIKTRGQQATLRCSPISGHTSVYWYQQALGLGLQFLLWYDEGEERNRGNFPPRFSGRQFPNYSSELNVNALELEDSALYLCASSPGLAGPLDTQYFGPGTRLTVL.

The V gene is TRBV2, the J gene TRBJ1-2; TRBD1 agrees at 10 bases. Trimming took 5 bases from V and 11 from J; bases not matched to a gene: 5. This CDR3 has 12 amino acids. Germline values: CDR1 SNHLY, CDR2 FYNNEI. DNA for the CDR3: TGTGCCAGCAGTCTACCGGGACAGGGGTACACCTTC. Translation gives CASSLPGQGYTF.

This clone was seen a handful of times. The rearrangement joins TRBV11-1 to TRBJ2-4, with a weak D call TRBD1 (6 bases). V lost 5 bases and J lost 5, with 19 bases in between. The germline V gene has CDR1 SGHAT and CDR2 FQDESV (reference sequence). The CDR3 is 16 residues long. CDR3 protein: CASSPGQSTPENIQYF. The DNA of the CDR3 is TGTGCCAGCAGCCCCGGACAGTCGACGCCAGAAAACATTCAGTACTTC. Full variable domain (rest looked up from reference TRBV11-1 and TRBJ2-4): EAEVAQSPRYKITEKSQAVAFWCDPISGHATLYWYRQILGQGPELLVQFQDESVVDDSQLPKDRFSAERLKGVDSTLKIQPAELGDSAMYLCASSPGQSTPENIQYFGAGTRLSVL.

The CDR3 loop is CASSYSRDIHRYTF. CDR3 in DNA: TGTGCCAGCAGTTACTCCCGGGACATCCATCGCTACACCTTC. This chain connects TRBV6-6 to TRBJ1-2, with TRBD1 as a possible D gene (6 bases). From germline, CDR1 is MNHNY and CDR2 SVGAGI (reference sequence). There are 14 residues in the CDR3. Trimming took 0 bases from V and 9 from J, leaving 14 bases between them.

This clone has just a few counts. The chain carries TRBV27 and TRBJ1-5; perhaps TRBD1 as D (5 bases). The CDR3 loop spans 13 amino acids. V dropped 4 bases and J dropped 7 bases, with 11 bases sitting between them. Germline CDR1 MNHEY, CDR2 SMNVEV (reference sequence). The CDR3 DNA reads TGTGCCAGCAGTTCCCGGGGGGGACAGCCCCAGCATTTT. Amino acids: CASSSRGGQPQHF.

This clone was detected ten times or more. This chain uses TRBV6-5 with TRBJ1-5, with D tentatively TRBD1 (6 bases). The CDR3 totals 14 residues. Germline CDR1 MNHEY, CDR2 SVGAGI. V lost 2 bases to trimming and J lost 4 bases, with 9 bases between them. CDR3: CASSYGGANQPQHF. DNA of the CDR3: TGTGCCAGCAGTTACGGGGGGGCAAATCAGCCCCAGCATTTT.

The chain carries TRBV5-4 and TRBJ2-7, with 12 nucleotides matching TRBD1. The CDR3 runs 15 residues. With 4 bases clipped from V and 4 bases from J, the junction kept 6 bases outside the gene matches. Germline CDR1 is SGHNT and CDR2 is YYREEE (reference sequence). CDR3 protein: CASSQGTGGTYEQYF. DNA for the CDR3: TGTGCCAGCAGCCAGGGGACAGGGGGCACTTACGAGCAGTACTTC.

The chain is built from TRBV7-8 and TRBJ2-7; the match to TRBD1 covers 9 bases. The V and J ends lost 5 bases and 7 bases, in that order; junction bases with no gene match: 12. This CDR3 has 15 amino acids. Germline assignment: CDR1 SGHVS and CDR2 FQNEAQ. The CDR3 here is CASSPTGQGRREQYF. CDR3 nucleotide sequence: TGTGCCAGCAGCCCTACCGGACAGGGGCGAAGGGAGCAGTACTTC.

This clone has ten or more counts. V gene TRBV4-3 combines with J gene TRBJ1-4; D may be TRBD1 (5 bases). Deletions cut 0 bases from V and 1 base from J, with 9 bases between. CDR1 and CDR2 from the germline V gene are LGHNA and YSLEER. This CDR3 contains 16 residues. CDR3 DNA sequence: TGCGCCAGCAGCCAAGATCGGGGGGAAACTAATGAAAAACTGTTTTTT. Protein: CASSQDRGETNEKLFF.

This rearrangement joins TRBV4-2 to TRBJ2-7, with D possibly being TRBD2 (6 bases). Germline lookup yields CDR1 LGHNA and CDR2 YNFKEQ. The CDR3 is 15 residues long. V lost 0 bases and J lost 3, with 12 bases in between. The CDR3 sequence is CASSQDSQGLYEQYF. Written as DNA, the CDR3 is TGTGCCAGCAGCCAAGATTCCCAGGGACTCTACGAGCAGTACTTC.

The rearrangement links TRBV5-1 to TRBJ2-7; perhaps TRBD2 as D (5 bases). The CDR3 runs 16 residues. CDR1 SGHRS and CDR2 YFSETQ come from the germline V gene. The ends were cut back, 0 bases at V and 0 bases at J, with 13 bases in the middle. DNA of the CDR3: TGCGCCAGCAGCTTGGAGCCCGGGGTCAGCTCCTACGAGCAGTACTTC. It codes for CASSLEPGVSSYEQYF.

The genes are TRBV19 and TRBJ1-5, with D unclear. This CDR3 is 15 amino acids long. Germline-derived CDR1 and CDR2 are LNHDA and SQIVND (reference sequence). Trimming removed 5 bases at V and 0 bases at J, with 11 bases between. The CDR3 loop reads CASSESGYSNQPQHF. CDR3 coding DNA: TGTGCCAGTAGTGAAAGCGGCTATAGCAATCAGCCCCAGCATTTT.

This clone was counted between two and nine times. The V gene is TRBV9, the J gene TRBJ2-1, with 7 bases aligning to TRBD1. The V and J ends lost 4 bases and 4 bases, in that order; junction bases with no gene match: 17. Germline V gene data show CDR1 as SGDLS and CDR2 as YYNGEE. The CDR3 covers 18 residues. The CDR3 reads CASSLSDLGQFIYNEQFF. DNA of the CDR3: TGTGCCAGCAGCTTGTCGGACCTGGGACAGTTCATATACAATGAGCAGTTCTTC.

The chain combines TRBV29-1 with TRBJ2-5; perhaps TRBD2 as D (5 bases). The germline gives CDR1 SQVTM, CDR2 ANQGSEA. Trimming stripped 7 bases from V and 5 bases from J, with 20 bases between. This CDR3 is 14 amino acids long. CDR3 nucleotides: TGCAGCGCTAGGTCGGCGGGTGCTTCGGAGACCCAGTACTTC. Its translation: CSARSAGASETQYF.

The rearrangement uses TRBV2 and TRBJ2-7; TRBD2 agrees at 11 bases. The germline gives CDR1 SNHLY, CDR2 FYNNEI. V was pared by 3 bases and J by 4 bases, with 8 bases of the junction left unmatched. The CDR3 spans 16 residues. The CDR3 nucleotides are TGTGCCAGCAGTGATGATAGCGGGAGGGCCCCTTACGAGCAGTACTTC. Translating gives CASSDDSGRAPYEQYF.

This clone turned up a few times. V usage is TRBV27 and J usage is TRBJ2-7, with TRBD1 identical over 12 bases. The CDR3 is 15 residues long. Germline V gene data show CDR1 as MNHEY and CDR2 as SMNVEV (reference sequence). V shed 10 bases and J 7 bases; nucleotides not matched to a gene: 14. The CDR3 DNA follows: TGTGCCACCTCGGGTCCGGGACAGGGGGCCTGGGAGCAGTACTTC. Translating gives CATSGPGQGAWEQYF.

This clone is medium-sized in the sample. CDR3 DNA: TGTGCCAGTAACAGGGAGATGAACACTGAAGCTTTCTTT. Protein product: CASNREMNTEAFF. This chain joins TRBV14 and TRBJ1-1; possible D gene TRBD1, 6 bases. The V gene's germline CDR1 is SGHDN and CDR2 FVKESK. The CDR3 runs 13 residues. V lost 9 bases and J lost 0, with 11 bases in between.

The count of this clone is one. The V call is TRBV2, the J call TRBJ2-7, with D possibly TRBD1 on 6 matching bases. The V gene lost 1 base and the J gene lost 2 bases, with 12 bases spanning the gap. In germline, CDR1 is SNHLY, CDR2 FYNNEI. The CDR3 has 15 amino acids. The CDR3, as DNA: TGTGCCAGCAGTGAAGGCCCCGGGACAACCTACGAGCAGTACTTC. Amino acids: CASSEGPGTTYEQYF.

The chain carries TRBV2 and TRBJ2-1, with D uncertain. The V gene lost 4 bases and the J gene lost 8 bases, with 9 bases spanning the gap. CDR3 size: 12 residues. CDR1 and CDR2 from the germline V gene are SNHLY and FYNNEI. The DNA of the CDR3 is TGTGCCAGCAGTGCTGAGGTGCATGAGCAGTTCTTC. This encodes CASSAEVHEQFF.